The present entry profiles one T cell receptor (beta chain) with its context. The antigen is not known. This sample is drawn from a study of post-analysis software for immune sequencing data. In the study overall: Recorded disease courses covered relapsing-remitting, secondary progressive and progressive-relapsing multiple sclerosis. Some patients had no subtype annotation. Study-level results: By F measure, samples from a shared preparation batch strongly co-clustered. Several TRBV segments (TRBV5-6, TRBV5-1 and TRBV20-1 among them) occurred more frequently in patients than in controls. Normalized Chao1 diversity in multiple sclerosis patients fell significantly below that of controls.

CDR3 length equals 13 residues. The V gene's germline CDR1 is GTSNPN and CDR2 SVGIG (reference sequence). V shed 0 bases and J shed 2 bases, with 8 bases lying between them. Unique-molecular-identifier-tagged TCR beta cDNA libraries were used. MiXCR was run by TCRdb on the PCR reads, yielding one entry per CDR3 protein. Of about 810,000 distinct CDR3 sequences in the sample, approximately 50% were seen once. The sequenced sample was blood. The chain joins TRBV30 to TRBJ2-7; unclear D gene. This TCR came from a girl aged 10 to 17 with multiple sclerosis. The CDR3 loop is CAWSVASTYEQYF. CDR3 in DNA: TGTGCCTGGAGTGTTGCCAGCACCTACGAGCAGTACTTC.